The present T cell receptor (beta chain) was sequenced within a study of T-cell reconstitution after alpha-beta-depleted transplantation in children. Trimming shortened V by 8 bases and J by 0 bases, and 19 bases separated the two germline ends. From germline, CDR1 is SNHLY and CDR2 FYNNEI. The length of the CDR3 is 17 residues. Study results and caveats: In patients about two months after transplant, alpha-beta T cells reportedly arose from several hundred expanded graft clones.

Remarks on this clonotype: What it binds is unknown.

This sample's TCRbeta library carried unique molecular identifier barcodes. TCRdb itself ran the PCR reads through MiXCR, one entry per CDR3 protein. This sample has about 900,000 distinct CDR3 sequences, with about 31% found just once. The clonotype was recovered from a boy under two years old who had a stem cell transplant for SCID, so the T cells may come from the graft donor. This chain uses TRBV2 with TRBJ2-2; no clear D. The sample was PBMCs, mostly from graft donor cells, taken 360 days after TCRalphabeta/CD19-depleted stem cell transplant. The CDR3 sequence: CASHPTFLLANTGELFF. CDR3 DNA sequence: TGTGCCAGCCACCCCACCTTCCTACTCGCGAACACCGGGGAGCTGTTTTTT.